The 11 T cell receptor beta chains given below trace back to one sample, sequenced in a study of blood T cells in healthy people across ages. Combining a sample-barcoded 5' primer with a J-beta primer mix, a second PCR ran for roughly 7 to 11 cycles. TCRdb re-called the 5' RACE reads through MiXCR, storing one row per CDR3 protein. The sample has 700,000 to 950,000 distinct CDR3 sequences, roughly 60% seen once. The sequencing input was blood. Receptor source: a young man in good health.

The J gene is TRBJ2-1, the V gene TRBV12-3 or TRBV12-4; 8 nucleotides match TRBD1. CDR3 size: 15 residues. Germline trimming cut 3 bases from V and 7 bases from J; bases unmatched to any gene: 8. The CDR3 nucleotides are TGTGCCAGCAGTTTCGACCTGGACAGGGCAAATGAGCAGTTCTTC. It codes for CASSFDLDRANEQFF.

The chain recombines TRBV27 with TRBJ1-1; D may be TRBD1 (5 bases). Trimming removed 6 bases from V and 4 bases from J, with 12 bases in between. Per the germline V gene, CDR1 is MNHEY and CDR2 is SMNVEV (reference sequence). This CDR3 region has 13 residues. The CDR3 sequence is CASRVGVGTEAFF. CDR3 DNA sequence: TGTGCCAGCAGGGTAGGGGTGGGCACTGAAGCTTTCTTT.

This clonotype was detected once. V gene TRBV25-1 combines with J gene TRBJ2-1, with 9 bases aligning to TRBD1. The germline V gene encodes CDR1 MGHDK and CDR2 SYGVNS. The CDR3 sequence is 17 residues long. J lost 7 bases, V lost 0 bases, and 10 bases had no gene match. DNA for the CDR3: TGTGCCAGCAGTGAATATGATGGGACAGGGTGGTCGAATGAGCAGTTCTTC. Translated: CASSEYDGTGWSNEQFF.

This sequence joins TRBV29-1 and TRBJ2-7; the match to TRBD1 covers 11 bases. The CDR3 extends over 18 amino acids. Germline-derived CDR1 and CDR2 are SQVTM and ANQGSEA. With 3 bases clipped from V and 0 bases from J, the junction kept 13 bases outside the gene matches. As DNA, the CDR3 is TGCAGCGTTGAGGGAGCCGGGACAGGGGGGCCCAGCTCCTACGAGCAGTACTTC. Translated: CSVEGAGTGGPSSYEQYF.

The chain carries TRBV2 and TRBJ1-5; D is unresolved. CDR3 length: 14 amino acids. Looked up from germline, CDR1 is SNHLY and CDR2 is FYNNEI. The V and J ends lost 6 bases and 4 bases respectively, with 13 bases between them. As DNA, the CDR3 is TGTGCCAGCAGGGATACGGACGGGAATCAGCCCCAGCATTTT. Translation: CASRDTDGNQPQHF.

The genes are TRBV7-9 and TRBJ1-3, with TRBD1 as a possible D gene (6 bases). The CDR3 is 18 amino acids. Germline CDR1 is SEHNR and CDR2 is FQNEAQ (reference sequence). V was clipped by 0 bases and J by 2 bases, with 17 bases between them. As DNA, the CDR3 is TGTGCCAGCAGCTTAGCGCAGAACACCCGGGGGCCTGGAAACACCATATATTTT. It translates to CASSLAQNTRGPGNTIYF.

This sequence joins TRBV20-1 and TRBJ1-5; 11 bases align to TRBD1. Germline values: CDR1 DFQATT, CDR2 SNEGSKA (reference sequence). Trimming took 6 bases from V and 6 from J; bases not matched to a gene: 7. This CDR3 comprises 14 residues. The CDR3 bases are TGCAGTGCCCCGGACAGGGGGCCCGGTCAGCCCCAGCATTTT. It yields the protein CSAPDRGPGQPQHF.

The chain combines TRBV12-3 or TRBV12-4 with TRBJ2-7; D is unresolved. Trimming took off 9 bases at V and 0 bases at J, with 15 bases between the two ends. The CDR3 is made up of 14 amino acids. CDR3 sequence (DNA): TGTGCCAGTACGGCGAGCGCAAGCTCCTACGAGCAGTACTTC. Encoded protein: CASTASASSYEQYF.

In this sample, this clonotype turned up a few times. J is TRBJ2-7 and V is TRBV7-9; 9 nucleotides match TRBD1. This CDR3 spans 12 amino acids. J lost 12 bases, V lost 1 base, and 4 bases had no gene match. Germline V lookup: CDR1 SEHNR, CDR2 FQNEAQ (reference sequence). The CDR3 DNA follows: TGTGCCAGCAGCTTAGAGGGGACAGGGTCGTACTTC. It yields the protein CASSLEGTGSYF.

The chain has TRBV6-4 and TRBJ2-1; 9 bases agree with TRBD2. The junction had 10 bases not matched to a gene; V was cut back by 6 bases and J by 4 bases. CDR3 length equals 16 residues. The germline gives CDR1 MRHNA, CDR2 SNTAGT. CDR3 nucleotides: TGTGCCAGCAGCAGCCGGGTAGCGGGAGTATACAATGAGCAGTTCTTC. It is translated as CASSSRVAGVYNEQFF.

The V call is TRBV7-2, the J call TRBJ1-3, with D unresolved. Germline CDR1 reads SGHTA; CDR2 reads FQGNSA. The CDR3 has 16 amino acids. Trimming removed 3 bases at V and 0 bases at J, with 12 bases between. The CDR3 loop is CASSFQAGSSGNTIYF. The DNA of the CDR3 is TGTGCCAGCAGCTTCCAAGCGGGGAGCTCTGGAAACACCATATATTTT.